Below, one T cell receptor (beta chain) is given with its context. What this receptor recognizes is not known. No clone much larger than this one lies a single base away; base qualities are absent. The data belong to a study of blood T cell repertoires in COVID-19 (dated by TCRdb to about 2020). About the full investigation: Samples from collaborators originated in the United States, Italy and Spain and spanned both the acute and convalescent phases of COVID-19. Subjects who had been exposed to COVID-19, were actively infected with it, or had recovered from it provided the deeply sampled blood TCRbeta repertoires that made up the dataset. HLA class I and class II types, where available, came from metadata supplied by the sample provider rather than from assay-based typing. Samples came from the ongoing ImmuneRACE study (first 160 participants) plus 1,254 subjects from 6 global collaborators. Sample metadata almost always included a de-identified subject ID, COVID-19 status, age in years and sex. The material from the prospective study consisted of cDNA or gDNA derived from T cells, B-cell-depleted T cells, or PBMCs. The repertoires were released in a freely available public database meant as a resource for research on the immune response to SARS-CoV-2.

V is reduced by 1 base and J by 7 bases, leaving a spacing of 14 bases between them. CDR1 and CDR2 were assigned from the germline V gene as KGHSH and LQKENI. The CDR3 runs 15 amino acids, cysteine and phenylalanine included. Just the 45-base CDR3 DNA is kept, in frame starting at base 1. Enrolling through a virtual design, the prospective study's participants ranged in age from roughly 18 to 95 years and lived across 24 United States geographic areas. Cohort assignment in the prospective study relied on participant-reported clinical history from a screening survey and a study questionnaire. Recovered participants in ImmuneRACE Cohort 3 were defined by two consecutive negative NP/OP PCR tests, clearance by a healthcare professional, or resolution of symptoms. In the prospective study, whole blood, serum and a nasopharyngeal or oropharyngeal swab were collected from each participant by mobile phlebotomists. Over a roughly 2-month period, participants in the prospective study had the option of providing additional blood draws and questionnaires. Prospective study blood samples were shipped either frozen or at room temperature before DNA extraction.

The investigation overall reported the following: The quantity of clinical and demographic metadata differed by source and by participant and was supplied without curation.

TCRbeta CDR3 regions were amplified from genomic DNA by means of the immunoSEQ Assay, a bias-controlled multiplex PCR. In the original analysis: Within the assay, amplification of reference gene primers was used to estimate how many nucleated cells each sample contained. Sequence reads were collapsed and filtered to measure the absolute abundance of every unique TCRbeta CDR3 rearrangement. For each sample, productive Simpson clonality was calculated by taking the square root of Simpson's diversity index across productive rearrangements. TCRdb retrieved this table from immuneACCESS and kept in-frame rearrangements only. Not all clones are present; in checked studies, unresolved V genes account for under half, and no reason is known for the remainder. The V and J calls and the clone size are those of that table, but D and trimming were determined from the DNA. For this sample there are 200,000 to 300,000 clones; roughly nine tenths appear just once. The ten top clones hold about 2.7% of the sample.

This clonotype was sampled from a woman under 30 who had recovered from COVID-19. The sample consisted of PBMCs or T cells enriched from blood (not recorded which). The chain employs TRBV18 and TRBJ2-1; the D segment could be TRBD2, given 7 matching bases. The DNA reads as follows: TGTGCCAGCTCACCACGGGGGGGGCCGGGGAATGAGCAGTTCTTC. This sequence encodes CASSPRGGPGNEQFF.